The 19 T cell receptor beta chains below come from one sample, sequenced in a study of cytomegalovirus exposure and HLA in healthy donors. The PCR ran on 60 Vbeta and 13 Jbeta primers. Clones were sequenced by immunoSEQ multiplex PCR, and TCRdb holds only the in-frame ones, with some missing. The sample yields 170,000 or so clones, 70% to 85% seen once. Sequencing was performed on PBMCs. These receptors all come from a man younger than 30 in good health and CMV-seronegative.

A single count supports this clone. The chain is built from TRBV13 and TRBJ1-2; D call uncertain. V lost 5 bases, J lost 3 bases, and 16 bases lay in between. This CDR3 is 15 amino acids long. CDR1 is PRHDT and CDR2 is FYEKMQ in the germline V gene (reference sequence). DNA for the CDR3: TGTGCCAGCAGCCTAAGTCTTGGACTGCACTATGGCTACACCTTC. Residues: CASSLSLGLHYGYTF.

The chain recombines TRBV6-5 with TRBJ2-3; 10 bases agree with TRBD2. Trimming at V came to 6 bases and at J to 4 bases, leaving 7 bases not matched to a gene. CDR3 length equals 15 residues. Germline CDR1 MNHEY, CDR2 SVGAGI. This CDR3 reads CASRLTSGWADTQYF. In DNA, the CDR3 is TGTGCCAGCAGGTTGACTAGCGGGTGGGCAGATACGCAGTATTTT.

V gene TRBV27 combines with J gene TRBJ1-1, with 10 bases lining up with TRBD1. Germline loops: CDR1 MNHEY, CDR2 SMNVEV (reference sequence). V lost 10 bases, J lost 8 bases, and 10 bases stayed unmatched. CDR3 length equals 13 residues. The CDR3 loop is CATPGQGKSEAFF. The CDR3 DNA is TGTGCCACTCCGGGACAGGGGAAATCAGAAGCTTTCTTT.

The chain combines TRBV2 with TRBJ1-2; 7 bases line up with TRBD1. CDR1 SNHLY and CDR2 FYNNEI come from the germline V gene. V shed 10 bases, J shed 8 bases, and the junction held 16 bases outside the gene matches. This CDR3 is 14 amino acids long. CDR3 DNA: TGTGCCACTATAGGAGGGGGCGCGTCCTTAGGCTACACCTTC. It codes for CATIGGGASLGYTF.

V and J are TRBV7-2 and TRBJ1-4; D call uncertain. Germline loops: CDR1 SGHTA, CDR2 FQGNSA. The CDR3 runs 13 residues. Between the trimmed V and J ends, which lost 5 bases and 8 bases, there was a span of 12 bases. Here the CDR3 reads CASSQRREEKLFF. In DNA, the CDR3 is TGTGCCAGCAGCCAAAGGAGGGAGGAAAAACTGTTTTTT.

V usage is TRBV7-9 and J usage is TRBJ2-1, with TRBD1 matching over 7 bases. Losses at the gene ends were 4 bases for V and 10 bases for J; bases not matched to a gene: 16. CDR3 size: 16 residues. Germline CDR1 and CDR2: SEHNR and FQNEAQ (reference sequence). The DNA for the CDR3 is TGTGCCAGCAGCTCTTTCCCGGGACAGAAGGCCATAGAGCAGTTCTTC. It encodes CASSSFPGQKAIEQFF.

V gene TRBV7-2 combines with J gene TRBJ2-2, with TRBD2 matching 7 bases. Germline V gene sequence: CDR1 SGHTA, CDR2 FQGNSA. CDR3 length: 16 residues. With V trimmed by 5 bases and J by 5 bases, 11 bases remained unmatched. CDR3 sequence reads: CASSQWTSMGTGELFF. Here the CDR3 DNA reads TGTGCCAGCAGCCAATGGACTAGTATGGGAACCGGGGAGCTGTTTTTT. Using reference TRBV7-2 and TRBJ2-2 for the parts outside the CDR3, the full variable domain is GAGVSQSPSNKVTEKGKDVELRCDPISGHTALYWYRQSLGQGLEFLIYFQGNSAPDKSGLPSDRFSAERTGGSVSTLTIQRTQQEDSAVYLCASSQWTSMGTGELFFGEGSRLTVL.

This clone showed up just once. The V and J genes are TRBV5-4 and TRBJ1-1; D might be TRBD1 (5 bases). Deletions cut 0 bases from V and 0 bases from J, with 12 bases between. Germline lookup yields CDR1 SGHNT and CDR2 YYREEE (reference sequence). The CDR3 totals 16 residues. CDR3 sequence: CASSLGSGGLNTEAFF. The DNA for the CDR3 is TGTGCCAGCAGCTTGGGATCGGGGGGGTTGAACACTGAAGCTTTCTTT.

This clone was observed once. The rearrangement joins TRBV9 to TRBJ1-5; no clear D gene. Trimming took off 4 bases at V and 0 bases at J, with 8 bases between the two ends. The CDR3 runs to 14 residues. The germline V gene has CDR1 SGDLS and CDR2 YYNGEE. In DNA form, the CDR3 reads TGTGCCAGCAGCCTCGCAGATAGCAATCAGCCCCAGCATTTT. Its protein product is CASSLADSNQPQHF.

The genes are TRBV2 and TRBJ1-5; D unclear. Trimming shortened V by 3 bases and J by 6 bases, and 12 bases separated the two germline ends. The CDR3 runs 14 residues. Germline V gene sequence: CDR1 SNHLY, CDR2 FYNNEI. The CDR3: CASSDDGVGQPQHF. In DNA, the CDR3 is TGTGCCAGCAGTGACGACGGAGTGGGTCAGCCCCAGCATTTT. Based on the CDR3 plus reference TRBV2 and TRBJ1-5, the full variable domain is EPEVTQTPSHQVTQMGQEVILRCVPISNHLYFYWYRQILGQKVEFLVSFYNNEISEKSEIFDDQFSVERPDGSNFTLKIRSTKLEDSAMYFCASSDDGVGQPQHFGDGTRLSIL.

This chain links TRBV7-9 with TRBJ1-2, with TRBD1 matching over 8 bases. CDR1 SEHNR and CDR2 FQNEAQ come from the germline V gene (reference sequence). Losses at the gene ends were 5 bases for V and 8 bases for J; bases not matched to a gene: 7. This CDR3 has 13 amino acids. The CDR3 nucleotides read TGTGCCAGCAGCCTTTCGACAGGGGAGGGCTACACCTTC. It encodes CASSLSTGEGYTF.

This rearrangement joins TRBV27 to TRBJ2-1, with 13 bases matching TRBD2. The CDR3 is 16 amino acids. Germline CDR1 and CDR2: MNHEY and SMNVEV (reference sequence). Losses at the gene ends were 5 bases for V and 7 bases for J; bases not matched to a gene: 8. CDR3 sequence reads: CASSIRLAGGGNEQFF. The CDR3 DNA is TGTGCCAGCAGTATACGACTAGCGGGAGGAGGGAATGAGCAGTTCTTC.

This clone was recorded only once. This chain links TRBV7-8 with TRBJ1-5, with D possibly matching TRBD1 (5 bases). This CDR3 contains 15 residues. The germline V and J ends were trimmed by 5 bases and 2 bases, with 13 bases remaining between them. Germline V CDR1 and CDR2: SGHVS, FQNEAQ. In DNA form, the CDR3 reads TGTGCCAGCAGCCTCCAAGACAGCCGCAATCAGCCCCAGCATTTT. Residues: CASSLQDSRNQPQHF.

The gene calls are TRBV4-3 and TRBJ1-5; D gene ambiguous. Per the germline V gene, CDR1 is LGHNA and CDR2 is YSLEER. Deletions cut 0 bases from V and 4 bases from J, with 10 bases between. The CDR3 sequence is 15 residues long. CDR3 DNA: TGCGCCAGCAGCCAAGATGGAGACGGAAATCAGCCCCAGCATTTT. This translates into CASSQDGDGNQPQHF.

CDR3 bases: TGTGCCAGCAGCGTGAGCGCCGCGAACACCGGGGAGCTGTTTTTT. Translated, it gives CASSVSAANTGELFF. The chain carries TRBV9 and TRBJ2-2; D gene ambiguous. Per the germline V gene, CDR1 is SGDLS and CDR2 is YYNGEE. V was cut by 2 bases and J by 0 bases, with 8 bases left in between. This CDR3 is 15 amino acids long.

This chain joins TRBV19 and TRBJ2-7, with a possible D match to TRBD1 (6 bases). Germline V CDR1 and CDR2: LNHDA, SQIVND (reference sequence). This CDR3 is 15 amino acids long. V was shortened by 4 bases and J by 1 base, with 14 bases between the two germline ends. The CDR3 bases are TGTGCCAGTAGTACCAACACCGGACAGTCCTACGAGCAGTACTTC. Its translation: CASSTNTGQSYEQYF.

The chain uses TRBV18 and TRBJ1-6; TRBD1 aligns across 9 bases. The CDR3 loop spans 16 amino acids. V gave up 3 bases and J gave up 5 bases; unmatched junction bases: 5. Germline V gene sequence: CDR1 KGHSH, CDR2 LQKENI. In nucleotides, the CDR3 is TGTGCCAGCTCACCGACGGACAGGGGAAATAATTCACCCCTCCACTTT. Residues: CASSPTDRGNNSPLHF.

This clone showed up just once. The V gene is TRBV13, the J gene TRBJ2-7; 10 bases line up with TRBD2. V shed 5 bases and J 0 bases; nucleotides not matched to a gene: 10. CDR3 length: 17 amino acids. Looked up from germline, CDR1 is PRHDT and CDR2 is FYEKMQ (reference sequence). This CDR3 is CASSPTGLADSSYEQYF. In DNA, the CDR3 is TGTGCCAGCAGCCCCACCGGACTAGCGGACAGCTCCTACGAGCAGTACTTC.

This chain links TRBV27 with TRBJ1-1; perhaps TRBD1 as D (5 bases). V lost 9 bases and J 4 bases, leaving 15 bases between the germline ends. Germline CDR1 and CDR2: MNHEY and SMNVEV (reference sequence). This CDR3 comprises 13 residues. This CDR3 is CASIDGGATEAFF. As DNA, the CDR3 is TGTGCCAGTATTGATGGAGGGGCCACTGAAGCTTTCTTT.